This T cell receptor beta chain was retrieved from a study of cytomegalovirus exposure and HLA in healthy donors. With 60 Vbeta and 13 Jbeta primers, the PCR was carried out. TCRdb keeps only in-frame clones here, not all; method: immunoSEQ multiplex PCR. This sample has about 96,000 clones; 60% to 80% occur once, and the top ten carry less than 9.5%. The CDR3 totals 13 residues. Germline V gives CDR1 MNHEY, CDR2 SVGAGI. The ends were cut back, 6 bases at V and 7 bases at J, with 15 bases in the middle. The chain combines TRBV6-5 with TRBJ1-2, with a weak D call TRBD1 (6 bases). Material: PBMCs. The origin of this receptor is a man aged 45-65 years in good health and CMV-seropositive. CDR3 in DNA: TGTGCCAGCAGAATGCCAGGGGAGTCTGGCTACACCTTC. This sequence encodes CASRMPGESGYTF.